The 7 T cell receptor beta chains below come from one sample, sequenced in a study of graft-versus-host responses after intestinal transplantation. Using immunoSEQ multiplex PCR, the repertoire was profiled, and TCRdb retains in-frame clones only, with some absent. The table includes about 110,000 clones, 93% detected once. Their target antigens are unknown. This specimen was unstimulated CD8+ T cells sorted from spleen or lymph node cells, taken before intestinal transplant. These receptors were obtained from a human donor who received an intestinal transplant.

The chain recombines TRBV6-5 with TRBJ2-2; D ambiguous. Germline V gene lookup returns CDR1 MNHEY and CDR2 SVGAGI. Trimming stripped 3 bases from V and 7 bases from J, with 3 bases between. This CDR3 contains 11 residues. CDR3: CASSYGGELFF. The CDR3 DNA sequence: TGTGCCAGCAGTTATGGCGGGGAGCTGTTTTTT.

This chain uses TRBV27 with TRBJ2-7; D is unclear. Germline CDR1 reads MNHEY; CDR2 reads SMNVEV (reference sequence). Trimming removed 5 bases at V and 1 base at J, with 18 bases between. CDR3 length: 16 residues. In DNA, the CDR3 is TGTGCCAGCAGTGAAGGTTCGCTCGGGCCGTCCTACGAGCAGTACTTC. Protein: CASSEGSLGPSYEQYF.

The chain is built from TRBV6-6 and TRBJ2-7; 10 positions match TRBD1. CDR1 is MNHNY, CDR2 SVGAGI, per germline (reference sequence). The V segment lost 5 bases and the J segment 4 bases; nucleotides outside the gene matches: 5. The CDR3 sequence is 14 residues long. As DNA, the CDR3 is TGTGCCAGCAGTGACAGGGGGCGCAGGTACGAGCAGTACTTC. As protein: CASSDRGRRYEQYF.

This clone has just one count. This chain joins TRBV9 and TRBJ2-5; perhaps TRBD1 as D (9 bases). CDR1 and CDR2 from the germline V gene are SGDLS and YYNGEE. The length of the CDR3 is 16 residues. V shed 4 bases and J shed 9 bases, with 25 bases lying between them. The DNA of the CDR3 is TGTGCCAGCAGCTTTGGGACAGGGTTGGACGGGGGGGCCCAGTACTTC. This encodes CASSFGTGLDGGAQYF.

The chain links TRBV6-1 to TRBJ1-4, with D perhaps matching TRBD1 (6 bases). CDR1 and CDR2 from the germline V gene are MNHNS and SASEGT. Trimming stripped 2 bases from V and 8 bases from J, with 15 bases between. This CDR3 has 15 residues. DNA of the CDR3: TGTGCCAGCAGTGAACAGGGCAGGGGAAGGGAAAAACTGTTTTTT. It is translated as CASSEQGRGREKLFF.

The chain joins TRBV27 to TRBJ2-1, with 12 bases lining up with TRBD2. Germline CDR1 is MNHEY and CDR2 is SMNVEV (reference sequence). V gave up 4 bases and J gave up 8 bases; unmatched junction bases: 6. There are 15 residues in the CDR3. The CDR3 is CASSSLAGGPDEQFF. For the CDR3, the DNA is TGTGCCAGCAGTTCACTAGCGGGAGGTCCCGATGAGCAGTTCTTC.

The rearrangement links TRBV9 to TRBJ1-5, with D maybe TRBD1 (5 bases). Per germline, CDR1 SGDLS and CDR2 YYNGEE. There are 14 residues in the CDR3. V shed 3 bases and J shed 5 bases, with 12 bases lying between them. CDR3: CASSAGTWDQPQHF. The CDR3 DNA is TGTGCCAGCAGCGCCGGGACTTGGGATCAGCCCCAGCATTTT.